This entry lists 8 T cell receptor beta chains sequenced from one sample in a study of metastatic and nonmetastatic thyroid tumors. MiXCR re-clonotyped the PCR reads for TCRdb. The sample has 15,000 to 20,000 clones, 20% to 25% seen once; the top ten hold 20% to 25%. The entire patient cohort was treatment-naive prior to thyroid surgery. Sequencing input: adjacent normal tissue. The receptors derive from a female donor with papillary thyroid cancer or a benign thyroid nodule (not recorded which). Some clones in this sample may be carry-over from other donors' samples.

In its sample, this clone was seen a few times. The rearrangement uses TRBV27 and TRBJ2-7; D gene uncertain. CDR1 and CDR2 (germline): MNHEY, SMNVEV (reference sequence). The CDR3 length is 15 residues. V lost 7 bases and J lost 7, with 23 bases in between. The CDR3 DNA reads TGTGCCAGCAAGAGGAGTGGGAAATCCACCCTAGAGCAGTACTTC. Protein sequence: CASKRSGKSTLEQYF.

This clone has a handful of counts. The chain uses TRBV6-4 and TRBJ1-1, with 7 bases identical to TRBD1. Germline CDR1 MRHNA, CDR2 SNTAGT. After removal of 4 bases from V and 1 base from J, the junction contained 6 bases not matched to a gene. The CDR3 totals 15 residues. CDR3 DNA: TGTGCCAGCAGTGTATACAGACAGGGGAACACTGAAGCTTTCTTT. Translated: CASSVYRQGNTEAFF.

V and J are TRBV11-1 and TRBJ2-1; 8 positions agree with TRBD1. This CDR3 has 17 residues. The trim removed 1 base at V and 6 bases at J, leaving 11 bases unmatched. CDR1 and CDR2 from the germline V gene are SGHAT and FQDESV (reference sequence). The CDR3 is CASSLGGGGQGRNEQFF. The CDR3 bases are TGTGCCAGCAGCTTAGGCGGAGGTGGACAGGGTCGCAATGAGCAGTTCTTC. The variable domain in full, completed from reference TRBV11-1 and TRBJ2-1, reads EAEVAQSPRYKITEKSQAVAFWCDPISGHATLYWYRQILGQGPELLVQFQDESVVDDSQLPKDRFSAERLKGVDSTLKIQPAELGDSAMYLCASSLGGGGQGRNEQFFGPGTRLTVL.

This clone appeared a few times. This chain links TRBV12-3 or TRBV12-4 with TRBJ2-7, with D possibly being TRBD1 (6 bases). CDR3 length: 17 residues. With 0 bases removed from V and 1 base from J, the gap between germline ends came to 16 bases. The CDR3 DNA reads as TGTGCCAGCAGTTTAGCGGGACATTATGTTGGTTCCTACGAGCAGTACTTC. Residues: CASSLAGHYVGSYEQYF.

The chain has TRBV20-1 and TRBJ2-3; D possibly matches TRBD1 or TRBD2 (6 bases each). CDR1 and CDR2 from the germline V gene are DFQATT and SNEGSKA (reference sequence). V was pared by 5 bases and J by 2 bases, with 20 bases between. This CDR3 contains 16 residues. The CDR3 sequence: CSASPGAGCLTDTQYF. Here the CDR3 DNA reads TGCAGTGCTTCCCCAGGGGCGGGATGTCTCACAGATACGCAGTATTTT.

In this sample, this clone turned up a few times. The chain links TRBV20-1 to TRBJ2-7; 9 bases match TRBD1. The V gene's germline CDR1 is DFQATT and CDR2 SNEGSKA (reference sequence). V gave up 4 bases and J gave up 4 bases; unmatched junction bases: 8. This CDR3 region has 14 residues. CDR3 protein: CSANPRQGGYEQYF. Written as DNA, the CDR3 is TGCAGTGCTAATCCGAGACAGGGGGGGTACGAGCAGTACTTC.

The chain couples TRBV5-5 to TRBJ2-3, with D possibly TRBD1 on 5 matching bases. The ends were cut back, 4 bases at V and 0 bases at J, with 12 bases in the middle. The CDR3 runs to 15 residues. Germline V gene sequence: CDR1 SGHKS, CDR2 YYEKEE (reference sequence). CDR3 residues: CASSRGLSSTDTQYF. DNA for the CDR3: TGTGCCAGCAGCAGGGGCCTGTCTAGCACAGATACGCAGTATTTT.

This clone was detected only a few times. The CDR3 protein is CSARLTLPHTEAFF. The DNA of the CDR3 is TGCAGTGCTAGACTCACCCTGCCCCACACTGAAGCTTTCTTT. The chain employs TRBV20-1 and TRBJ1-1; D gene ambiguous. The CDR3 consists of 14 residues. V shed 2 bases and J shed 3 bases, with 13 bases lying between them. Germline lookup yields CDR1 DFQATT and CDR2 SNEGSKA (reference sequence).